A selection of T cell receptor beta chains follows, all from one sample in a study of post-analysis software for immune sequencing data. TCRdb re-called the PCR reads with MiXCR, one entry per CDR3 protein. The sample has hundreds of thousands of distinct CDR3 sequences, approximately 59% seen once. Sequencing was done on a sample of blood. The source of these receptors is a girl aged 2-9 years with multiple sclerosis. Each CDR3 is given with its conserved first and last residue. The order of the fields is D gene, clone size, J gene, V gene, CDR3 length, CDR3 DNA, CDR3 protein. D genes are given only for firm matches. Clone size appears in some rows only: once, few, many, or a class for an expanded clone.

- few TRBJ2-1 TRBV9 15 TGTGCCAGCAGCGCGGGGGCGGAAGGGCCCTACGAGCAGTACTTT CASSAGAEGPYEQYF
- - TRBJ1-2 TRBV6-5 14 TGTGCCAGCAGTTACCTACCGGGCGTCTATGGCTACACCTTC CASSYLPGVYGYTF
TRBD1 - TRBJ2-1 TRBV10-3 15 TGTGCCATCAGTGGAGGGGACAGGCACCAAGAGACCCAGTTCTTC CAISGGDRHQETQFF
TRBD2 once TRBJ2-5 TRBV30 12 TGTGCCTGTGCGGGGGGAGCGGAGACCCAGTACTTC CACAGGAETQYF
- - TRBJ1-5 TRBV6-5 14 TGTGCCAGCAGAAGTTACAGGGTAGATCAGCCCCAGCATTTT CASRSYRVDQPQHF
- few TRBJ1-2 TRBV5-6 11 TGTGCCAGCAGCTATGACAGCGACTACACCTTC CASSYDSDYTF
- once TRBJ2-7 TRBV5-1 15 TGCGCCAGCAGCCCCGGGGGCCAGAGCTCCGGCGAGCAGTACTTC CASSPGGQSSGEQYF
- - TRBJ2-7 TRBV6-2/TRBV6-3 17 TGTGCCAGCAGCTATCCCCCCATGGCAGTTGGGGGATACGAGCAGTACTTC CASSYPPMAVGGYEQYF
- - TRBJ1-1 TRBV12-3/TRBV12-4 12 TGTGCCAGCAGTTCGTCGGACACTGAAGCTTTCTTT CASSSSDTEAFF
- - TRBJ1-2 TRBV10-3 15 TGTGCCATCAGTGAGGGCCAGGGTTCTTTCTATGGCTACACCTTC CAISEGQGSFYGYTF
- - TRBJ2-7 TRBV5-4 14 TGTGCCAGCAGCTTAGAGGTCCTCGCCCACGAGCAGTACTTC CASSLEVLAHEQYF
TRBD1 - TRBJ2-7 TRBV6-2/TRBV6-3 14 TGTGCCAGCAGCCCTGTCGGACAGGGCGGCGAGCAGTACTTC CASSPVGQGGEQYF
- - TRBJ1-2 TRBV3-1 13 TGTGCCAGCAGCCATGAGAGGGGTTCGGGCTACACCTTC CASSHERGSGYTF
TRBD2 - TRBJ2-1 TRBV19 15 TGTGCCAGTAATACTCTTTCCGGGAGGGGTAGTGAGCAGTTCTTC CASNTLSGRGSEQFF
TRBD2 few TRBJ2-1 TRBV20-1 14 TGCAGTGCTAGCGGGAGGAGCTCCTACAATGAGCAGTTCTTC CSASGRSSYNEQFF
TRBD1 few TRBJ2-1 TRBV9 16 TGTGCCAGCAGCCAAAGGGACAGCCTATTTTACAATGAGCAGTTCTTC CASSQRDSLFYNEQFF
TRBD1 - TRBJ2-7 TRBV19 14 TGTGCCAGTAGTAAGGACAGGGGGGGATACGAGCAGTACTTC CASSKDRGGYEQYF
- - TRBJ2-3 TRBV11-2 14 TGTGCCAGCAGCTTAGGGCAACCTGGAGATACGCAGTATTTT CASSLGQPGDTQYF
TRBD1 - TRBJ1-4 TRBV5-6 15 TGTGCCAGCAGCTCTAAACAGGGGGCGCATGAAAAACTGTTTTTT CASSSKQGAHEKLFF
TRBD2 few TRBJ2-5 TRBV7-8 18 TGTGCCAGCAGCTCCGCCTTGAGACTAGCGGGGGGGCGGGAGACCCAGTACTTC CASSSALRLAGGRETQYF